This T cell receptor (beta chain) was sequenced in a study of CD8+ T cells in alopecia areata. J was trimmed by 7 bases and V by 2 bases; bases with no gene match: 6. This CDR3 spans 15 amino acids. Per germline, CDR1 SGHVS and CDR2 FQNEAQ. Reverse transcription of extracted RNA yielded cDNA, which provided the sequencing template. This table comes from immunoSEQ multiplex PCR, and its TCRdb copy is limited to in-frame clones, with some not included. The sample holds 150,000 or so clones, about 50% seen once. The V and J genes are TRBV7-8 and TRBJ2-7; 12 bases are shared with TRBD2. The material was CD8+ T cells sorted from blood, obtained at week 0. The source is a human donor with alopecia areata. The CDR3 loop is CASSLRTSGTFEQYF. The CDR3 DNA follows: TGTGCCAGCAGCTTACGGACTAGCGGGACCTTTGAGCAGTACTTC.